This TCR beta chain is drawn from a study of blood T cell repertoires in COVID-19. The table came from immunoSEQ multiplex PCR; TCRdb's copy has only in-frame clones and leaves some out. The table lists about 100,000 clones, approximately 90% of them singletons. V gave up 5 bases and J gave up 1 base, with 15 bases separating them. The CDR3 length is 15 residues. Germline CDR1 MNHEY, CDR2 SVGAGI. In this sample, this clone turned up a few times. The sample comprised peripheral blood. This chain joins TRBV6-5 and TRBJ2-7; D is unresolved. This sequence was found in a man aged 50 or older with active COVID-19. DNA for the CDR3: TGTGCCAGCAGTCCTCCGATTGGCAGTTCCTACGAGCAGTACTTC. Protein product: CASSPPIGSSYEQYF.